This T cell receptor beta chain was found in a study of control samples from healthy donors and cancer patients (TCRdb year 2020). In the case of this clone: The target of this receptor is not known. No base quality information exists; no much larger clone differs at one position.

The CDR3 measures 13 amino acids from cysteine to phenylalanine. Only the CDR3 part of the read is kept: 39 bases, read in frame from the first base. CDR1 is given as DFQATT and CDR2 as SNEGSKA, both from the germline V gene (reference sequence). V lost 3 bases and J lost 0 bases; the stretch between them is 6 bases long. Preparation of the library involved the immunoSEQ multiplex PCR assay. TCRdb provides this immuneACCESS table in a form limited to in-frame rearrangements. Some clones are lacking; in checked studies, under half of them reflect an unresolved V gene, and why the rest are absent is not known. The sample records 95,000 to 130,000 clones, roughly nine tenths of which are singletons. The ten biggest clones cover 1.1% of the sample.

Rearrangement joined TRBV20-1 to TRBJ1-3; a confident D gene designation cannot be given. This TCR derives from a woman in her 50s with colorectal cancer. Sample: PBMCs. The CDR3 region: CSASPDSGNTIYF. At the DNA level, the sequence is TGCAGTGCTAGTCCAGACTCTGGAAACACCATATATTTT.